The clone carrying this TCR beta chain has ten or more counts. Antigen specificity is unknown. Previously published methods and listed TCR primers were used for the bulk TCR libraries. TCRdb reprocessed the PCR reads via MiXCR and lists one record per CDR3 protein. The sample consists of about 630,000 distinct CDR3 sequences, roughly 27% of them appearing once. The data belong to a study of molecular identifiers for immune sequencing clone quantification. General study points: Spike-in Jurkat TCR RNA from a single cell reportedly registered among 900,000 to 1,000,000 naive cells. Sizes of highly expanded clones could be underestimated through identical TCRs sharing a barcode.

This CDR3 contains 13 residues. V was shortened by 6 bases and J by 2 bases, with 11 bases between the two germline ends. Material: naive CD8+ T cells from blood, with Jurkat cell RNA spiked in. Documented subset: FACS-sorted CD8+CD4-CCR7+CD45RA+ naive T cells. This receptor was identified in a human donor in good health. Some libraries in this study had Jurkat cell RNA spiked in. This chain connects TRBV12-3 or TRBV12-4 to TRBJ2-7; D tentatively fits TRBD1 or TRBD2 (5 bases each). The CDR3, as DNA: TGTGCCAGCAGCCGGGACGGGACCTACGAGCAGTACTTC. As protein: CASSRDGTYEQYF.